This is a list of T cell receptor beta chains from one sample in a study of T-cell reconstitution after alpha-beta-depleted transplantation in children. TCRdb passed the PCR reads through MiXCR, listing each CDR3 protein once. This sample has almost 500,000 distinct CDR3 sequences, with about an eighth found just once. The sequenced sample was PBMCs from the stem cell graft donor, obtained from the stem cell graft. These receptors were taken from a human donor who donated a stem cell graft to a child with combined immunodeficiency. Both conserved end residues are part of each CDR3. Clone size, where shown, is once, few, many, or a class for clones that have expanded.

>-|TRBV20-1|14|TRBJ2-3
CSAPMDRNQRTQYF
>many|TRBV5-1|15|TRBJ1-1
CASREGTVQETEAFF
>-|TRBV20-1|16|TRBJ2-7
CCARSILAGGTYEQYF
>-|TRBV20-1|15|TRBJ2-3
CSASSSTGWTDTQYF
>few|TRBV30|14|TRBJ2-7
CAWRLTGGSGEQYF
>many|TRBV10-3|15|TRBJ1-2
CAIRNRTGPIYGYTF
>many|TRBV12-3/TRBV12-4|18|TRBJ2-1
CASSLALRLAGGRNEQFF
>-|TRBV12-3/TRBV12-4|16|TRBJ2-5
CASSFYFQGAGETQYF
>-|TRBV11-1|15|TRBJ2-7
CASSERTSFDYEQYF
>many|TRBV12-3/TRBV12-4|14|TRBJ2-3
CASSFGPITDTQYF
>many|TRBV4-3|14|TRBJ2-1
CASSQGPTGGEQFF
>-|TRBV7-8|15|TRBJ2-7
CASSPFPGLAYEQYF
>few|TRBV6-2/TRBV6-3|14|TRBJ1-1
CASSRTSMNTEAFF
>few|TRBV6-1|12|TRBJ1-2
CASTAGLSGYTF
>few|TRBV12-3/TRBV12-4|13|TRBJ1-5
CASSQGAEQPQHF
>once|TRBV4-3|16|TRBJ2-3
CASSPRLAGGRDTQYF
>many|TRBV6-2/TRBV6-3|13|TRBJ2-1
CASSQDGHNEQFF
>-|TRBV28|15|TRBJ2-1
CASTVDSLNYNEQFF
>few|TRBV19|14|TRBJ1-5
CASSIAAENQPQHF
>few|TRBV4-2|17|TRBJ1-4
CASSQAYSRTLPEKLFF
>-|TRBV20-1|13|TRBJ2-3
CSARDRTRDTQYF
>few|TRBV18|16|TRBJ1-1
CASSPRTGGSPIEAFF
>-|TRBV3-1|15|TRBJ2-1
CASSQDLTPTNEQFF
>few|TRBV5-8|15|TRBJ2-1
CASSLGDRGDNEQFF
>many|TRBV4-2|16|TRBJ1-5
CASSQVSGASGQPQHF
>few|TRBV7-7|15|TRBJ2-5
CASSSRQGLNVAQYF
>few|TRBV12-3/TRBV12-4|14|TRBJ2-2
CASSLRQHTGELFF
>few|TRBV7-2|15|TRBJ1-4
CASSLSAGVNEKLFF
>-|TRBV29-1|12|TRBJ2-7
CSAGDGLYEQYF
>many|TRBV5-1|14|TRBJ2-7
CASSLVQGANEQYF
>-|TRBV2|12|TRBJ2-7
CASSVRGGEQYF
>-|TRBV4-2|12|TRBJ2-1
CASSLGLDEQFF
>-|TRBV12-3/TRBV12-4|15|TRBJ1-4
CASSLPWTGREKLFF
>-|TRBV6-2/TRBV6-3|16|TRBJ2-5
CASSDLAGGHQETQYF